Presented here are 23 T cell receptor beta chains from one specimen sequenced in a study of blood T cell repertoires in COVID-19. TCRdb keeps only in-frame clones here, not all; method: immunoSEQ multiplex PCR. The sample carries approximately 28,000 clones, roughly 78% recorded once. Sequencing used peripheral blood. The receptors come from a boy aged 2 to 9 with active or convalescent COVID-19.

This sequence joins TRBV7-8 and TRBJ2-5, with D possibly being TRBD1 (7 bases). The CDR3 totals 12 residues. The V and J ends lost 8 bases and 9 bases respectively, with 16 bases between them. CDR1 SGHVS and CDR2 FQNEAQ come from the germline V gene. CDR3 residues: CASEQGRQAQYF. CDR3 nucleotides: TGTGCCAGCGAACAGGGGAGGCAGGCCCAGTACTTC.

This chain joins TRBV9 and TRBJ2-3, with D tentatively TRBD2 (5 bases). The germline V gene has CDR1 SGDLS and CDR2 YYNGEE. This CDR3 is 14 amino acids long. The V gene lost 4 bases and the J gene lost 0 bases, with 9 bases spanning the gap. This CDR3 reads CASSFGGSTDTQYF. In DNA form, the CDR3 reads TGTGCCAGCAGCTTCGGAGGTAGCACAGATACGCAGTATTTT.

The CDR3 coding sequence is TGTGCCAGCTCTCTTCTCGGACTAGCGGGAACTGAAACCGGGGAGCTGTTTTTT. It codes for CASSLLGLAGTETGELFF. This chain joins TRBV18 and TRBJ2-2; 12 bases line up with TRBD2. After removal of 6 bases from V and 5 bases from J, the junction contained 13 bases not matched to a gene. The CDR3 has 18 residues. The germline V gene has CDR1 KGHSH and CDR2 LQKENI.

The rearrangement links TRBV11-2 to TRBJ2-5; 7 bases fit TRBD2. The CDR3 has 19 amino acids. Germline CDR1 SGHAT, CDR2 FQNNGV. V lost 4 bases and J lost 3; bases outside the gene matches: 20. CDR3 loop: CASSWLFGGGDGGEETQYF. The CDR3 nucleotides read TGTGCCAGCAGCTGGCTATTTGGGGGAGGGGACGGTGGGGAAGAGACCCAGTACTTC.

The chain has TRBV18 and TRBJ2-1; 14 positions match TRBD2. The length of the CDR3 is 16 residues. CDR1 is KGHSH, CDR2 LQKENI, per germline. V shed 5 bases and J 3 bases; nucleotides not matched to a gene: 3. Here the CDR3 reads CASSLGLAGDYNEQFF. The CDR3 bases are TGTGCCAGCTCATTGGGACTAGCGGGGGACTACAATGAGCAGTTCTTC.

This clone was seen a single time. The V gene is TRBV5-1, the J gene TRBJ1-6; D is unresolved. Germline V CDR1 and CDR2: SGHRS, YFSETQ. The CDR3 is made up of 16 amino acids. Trimming stripped 0 bases from V and 7 bases from J, with 14 bases between. The CDR3 sequence is CASSLGPENGNSPLHF. As DNA, the CDR3 is TGCGCCAGCAGCTTGGGACCCGAGAACGGGAATTCACCCCTCCACTTT.

The chain carries TRBV2 and TRBJ1-6, with D unclear. Per germline, CDR1 SNHLY and CDR2 FYNNEI. Trimming took 11 bases from V and 9 from J, leaving 17 bases between them. This CDR3 has 13 residues. CDR3 nucleotides: TGTGCCGGCGGGATTCGGGAAGGTTCACCCCTCCACTTT. It yields the protein CAGGIREGSPLHF.

The chain combines TRBV7-2 with TRBJ1-2; weak D call: TRBD1 (5 bases). Germline CDR1 is SGHTA and CDR2 is FQGNSA. This CDR3 is built from 15 residues. Trimming took 5 bases from V and 6 from J, leaving 19 bases between them. The CDR3 sequence: CASSVPGGSNNGYTF. Here the CDR3 DNA reads TGTGCCAGCAGCGTCCCGGGGGGTAGCAATAATGGCTACACCTTC. The entire variable domain, with the rest obtained from reference TRBV7-2 and TRBJ1-2, is as follows: GAGVSQSPSNKVTEKGKDVELRCDPISGHTALYWYRQSLGQGLEFLIYFQGNSAPDKSGLPSDRFSAERTGGSVSTLTIQRTQQEDSAVYLCASSVPGGSNNGYTFGSGTRLTVV.

A single count supports this clone. CDR3 sequence reads: CASSLSGQGARAEAFF. The CDR3 DNA reads TGTGCCAGCAGTTTATCCGGACAGGGGGCGAGGGCTGAAGCTTTCTTT. The chain couples TRBV28 to TRBJ1-1; 11 nucleotides agree with TRBD1. Germline lookup yields CDR1 MDHEN and CDR2 SYDVKM. The V gene end was trimmed by 1 base and the J gene end by 6 bases; junction bases not matched to a gene: 7. The CDR3 is made up of 16 amino acids.

The chain carries TRBV7-2 and TRBJ2-2; D remains unclear. With 5 bases removed from V and 5 bases from J, the gap between germline ends came to 6 bases. This CDR3 comprises 12 residues. Germline CDR1 is SGHTA and CDR2 is FQGNSA. CDR3 region: CASSTATGELFF. The DNA for the CDR3 is TGTGCCAGCAGCACTGCTACCGGGGAGCTGTTTTTT.

The chain employs TRBV6-5 and TRBJ1-5; D is unclear. This CDR3 is 16 amino acids long. Germline lookup yields CDR1 MNHEY and CDR2 SVGAGI. V was pared by 0 bases and J by 0 bases, with 9 bases between. For the CDR3, the DNA is TGTGCCAGCAGTTACTCCCGCGCCGGTAGCAATCAGCCCCAGCATTTT. It translates to CASSYSRAGSNQPQHF.

CDR3 region: CASSLGLRGGSDTQYF. The CDR3 DNA sequence: TGCGCCAGCAGCTTGGGTTTGCGGGGGGGCTCAGATACGCAGTATTTT. The gene calls are TRBV5-1 and TRBJ2-3, with 9 bases identical to TRBD2. V dropped 0 bases and J dropped 4; count of bases not matched to a gene: 6. This CDR3 is 16 amino acids long. Germline loops: CDR1 SGHRS, CDR2 YFSETQ.

V and J are TRBV28 and TRBJ2-1, with D possibly TRBD2 on 6 matching bases. V shed 3 bases and J shed 2 bases, with 11 bases lying between them. Germline V gene sequence: CDR1 MDHEN, CDR2 SYDVKM. This CDR3 has 15 amino acids. The DNA of the CDR3 is TGTGCCAGCAGTTTTAGTCTAGCGACCTACAATGAGCAGTTCTTC. Its translation is CASSFSLATYNEQFF.

The chain combines TRBV28 with TRBJ2-2; a weak D match, TRBD1 (5 bases). CDR1 is MDHEN, CDR2 SYDVKM, per germline. V was clipped by 3 bases and J by 1 base, with 12 bases between them. The CDR3 is 16 residues long. The CDR3, as DNA: TGTGCCAGCAGTTTCTGGACCCAGGGGAACACCGGGGAGCTGTTTTTT. As protein: CASSFWTQGNTGELFF.

The chain is built from TRBV20-1 and TRBJ2-3; 11 positions agree with TRBD2. The CDR3 is 21 residues long. Germline V gene data show CDR1 as DFQATT and CDR2 as SNEGSKA (reference sequence). The V gene end was trimmed by 3 bases and the J gene end by 6 bases; junction bases not matched to a gene: 26. For the CDR3, the DNA is TGCAGTGCTAGTCCGCTTCGTAGCCTAGCGGGGGGACCCCTCATGGTCGATACGCAGTATTTT. This gives the protein CSASPLRSLAGGPLMVDTQYF.

Relative to its sample, this clone is medium-sized. The chain employs TRBV7-9 and TRBJ2-1; 9 bases fit TRBD2. The CDR3 sequence is 19 residues long. Germline V gene lookup returns CDR1 SEHNR and CDR2 FQNEAQ (reference sequence). V trimming: 5 bases; J trimming: 4 bases; junction bases outside the gene matches: 18. Here the CDR3 DNA reads TGTGCCAGCAGCCCCCCCCTGGGGATAGCGGGGGAACTTTACAATGAGCAGTTCTTC. It specifies CASSPPLGIAGELYNEQFF.

This clone was observed a handful of times. The chain joins TRBV6-6 to TRBJ1-1; D unclear. The CDR3 is 12 amino acids. Trimming removed 4 bases at V and 2 bases at J, with 5 bases between. CDR1 is MNHNY and CDR2 is SVGAGI in the germline V gene (reference sequence). The CDR3 reads CASSSRNTEAFF. The CDR3 coding sequence is TGTGCCAGCAGTTCCAGAAACACTGAAGCTTTCTTT.

This chain uses TRBV7-9 with TRBJ2-7; 7 bases agree with TRBD1. The junction had 21 bases not matched to a gene; V was cut back by 5 bases and J by 2 bases. This CDR3 has 19 residues. Per germline, CDR1 SEHNR and CDR2 FQNEAQ (reference sequence). For the CDR3, the DNA is TGTGCCAGCAGCATACCAGGGGGACCTCCATTCTGGGCCCCCTACGAGCAGTACTTC. Protein: CASSIPGGPPFWAPYEQYF.

The chain employs TRBV6-4 and TRBJ2-5, with TRBD2 matching 7 bases. The CDR3 length is 17 residues. Germline-derived CDR1 and CDR2 are MRHNA and SNTAGT. Losses at the gene ends were 0 bases for V and 4 bases for J; bases not matched to a gene: 11. In nucleotides, the CDR3 is TGTGCCAGCAGTGACTCCTGGCCGTGGGCGGGGGTAGAGACCCAGTACTTC. Protein sequence: CASSDSWPWAGVETQYF.

The gene calls are TRBV6-2 or TRBV6-3 and TRBJ2-5; D call uncertain. Per the germline V gene, CDR1 is MNHEY and CDR2 is SVGEGT. This CDR3 is 12 amino acids long. The ends were cut back, 2 bases at V and 5 bases at J, with 6 bases in the middle. CDR3 in amino acids: CASSYPEETQYF. CDR3 nucleotides: TGTGCCAGCAGTTACCCCGAGGAGACCCAGTACTTC.

By proportion, this clone is large. The chain joins TRBV11-2 to TRBJ2-3; 11 bases are a match to TRBD2. This CDR3 has 16 amino acids. J gave up 5 bases and V 0 bases, and 4 bases lay outside the gene matches. Germline CDR1 and CDR2: SGHAT and FQNNGV. CDR3 loop: CASSLDSGGAVDTQYF. CDR3 coding DNA: TGTGCCAGCAGCTTAGATAGCGGGGGGGCAGTAGATACGCAGTATTTT.

DNA of the CDR3: TGTGCCAGCAGCTTTAGGAGGTCCTACAATGAGCAGTTCTTC. It translates to CASSFRRSYNEQFF. This chain uses TRBV5-6 with TRBJ2-1; TRBD2 is a possible D gene (5 bases). V lost 2 bases and J 1 base, leaving 7 bases between the germline ends. CDR1 is SGHDT and CDR2 is YYEEEE in the germline V gene. CDR3 length equals 14 residues.

The chain combines TRBV7-8 with TRBJ2-1; D is possibly TRBD1 (5 bases). Germline V gene sequence: CDR1 SGHVS, CDR2 FQNEAQ. The V gene lost 2 bases and the J gene lost 6 bases, with 8 bases spanning the gap. The CDR3 length is 13 residues. The CDR3 region has the DNA TGTGCCAGCAGCTTAAATAGGGGCAATGAGCAGTTCTTC. This sequence encodes CASSLNRGNEQFF.